Below, 30 T cell receptor beta chains from the same sample are listed, as sequenced in a study of cytomegalovirus exposure and HLA in healthy donors. The PCR ran on 60 Vbeta and 13 Jbeta primers. TCRdb's copy holds only in-frame clones and misses some; the assay was immunoSEQ multiplex PCR. The profile shows 120,000 to 150,000 clones, 66% of them singletons. Sequenced input: PBMCs. These receptors all come from a woman aged 55 to 70 in good health and CMV-seronegative.

The rearrangement uses TRBV7-6 and TRBJ2-5; D remains ambiguous. Trimming pared 2 bases from V and 0 bases from J, leaving 10 bases between. Germline CDR1 reads SGHVS; CDR2 reads FNYEAQ. The CDR3 extends over 15 amino acids. The CDR3, as DNA: TGTGCCAGCAGCTTACTCGACGGGTACCAAGAGACCCAGTACTTC. Protein product: CASSLLDGYQETQYF.

A few counts support this clone. This sequence joins TRBV5-1 and TRBJ2-2, with 8 positions matching TRBD1. The CDR3 runs 15 residues. CDR1 SGHRS and CDR2 YFSETQ come from the germline V gene. The ends lost 4 bases at V and 4 bases at J; junction bases unmatched: 6. The CDR3 reads CASSADRAPTGELFF. The CDR3 nucleotides are TGCGCCAGCAGCGCGGACAGGGCACCCACCGGGGAGCTGTTTTTT.

V gene TRBV6-1 combines with J gene TRBJ2-7; D gene unclear. This CDR3 has 12 residues. Germline V gene data show CDR1 as MNHNS and CDR2 as SASEGT. V was clipped by 5 bases and J by 3 bases, with 8 bases between them. CDR3 in DNA: TGTGCCAGCAGTCCCTCTTTCTACGAGCAGTACTTC. Protein: CASSPSFYEQYF.

DNA of the CDR3: TGTGCCAGCAGCTTCAGGACAGGGGTTGCCTACGAGCAGTACTTC. Translating gives CASSFRTGVAYEQYF. This sequence joins TRBV7-8 and TRBJ2-7; 9 bases agree with TRBD1. CDR3 length: 15 amino acids. Trimming at V came to 3 bases and at J to 2 bases, leaving 5 bases not matched to a gene. Germline V CDR1 and CDR2: SGHVS, FQNEAQ.

This rearrangement joins TRBV5-4 to TRBJ2-5; D gene uncertain. The J call may be incorrect, as the DNA end agrees better with TRBJ2-7. The CDR3 runs 11 residues. In germline, CDR1 is SGHNT, CDR2 YYREEE (reference sequence). DNA for the CDR3: TGTGCCAGCAGCTCAAACTACGAGCAGTACTTC. Translated: CASSSNYEQYF.

This clone was recorded once. The V call is TRBV11-2, the J call TRBJ2-3, with TRBD1 matching over 8 bases. The length of the CDR3 is 16 residues. The germline V gene has CDR1 SGHAT and CDR2 FQNNGV. The ends lost 5 bases at V and 3 bases at J; junction bases unmatched: 10. DNA of the CDR3: TGTGCCAGCAGCCCCGATTGGACAGGGTTAACAGATACGCAGTATTTT. Amino acids: CASSPDWTGLTDTQYF.

The rearrangement uses TRBV4-2 and TRBJ1-2; 11 nucleotides agree with TRBD1. This CDR3 spans 14 amino acids. Germline V lookup: CDR1 LGHNA, CDR2 YNFKEQ. The trim removed 1 base at V and 7 bases at J, leaving 2 bases unmatched. CDR3 amino acids: CASSQGTGGLGYTF. DNA of the CDR3: TGTGCCAGCAGCCAAGGGACAGGGGGCCTTGGCTACACCTTC.

The rearrangement uses TRBV7-6 and TRBJ2-7; D possibly corresponds to TRBD1 (5 bases). The CDR3 extends over 14 amino acids. Deletions cut 1 base from V and 2 bases from J, with 9 bases between. Germline V gene data show CDR1 as SGHVS and CDR2 as FNYEAQ. In DNA form, the CDR3 reads TGTGCCAGCAGCTTAGGTGGGGCAACCTACGAGCAGTACTTC. Amino acid sequence: CASSLGGATYEQYF.

The chain joins TRBV7-3 to TRBJ2-3, with 11 bases matching TRBD2. The germline CDR1 and CDR2 sequences are SGHTA and FQGTGA. CDR3 length equals 16 residues. Germline trimming cut 5 bases from V and 5 bases from J; bases unmatched to any gene: 9. CDR3: CASSPNSGRARDTQYF. DNA for the CDR3: TGTGCCAGCAGCCCTAATAGCGGGAGGGCCAGAGATACGCAGTATTTT. Full variable domain (remainder filled in from reference TRBV7-3 and TRBJ2-3): GAGVSQTPSNKVTEKGKYVELRCDPISGHTALYWYRQSLGQGPEFLIYFQGTGAADDSGLPNDRFFAVRPEGSVSTLKIQRTERGDSAVYLCASSPNSGRARDTQYFGPGTRLTVL.

The rearrangement joins TRBV7-2 to TRBJ2-6; 8 bases match TRBD1. Germline V gene lookup returns CDR1 SGHTA and CDR2 FQGNSA. The V and J ends lost 3 bases and 3 bases, in that order; junction bases with no gene match: 7. The CDR3 spans 17 residues. The CDR3 region has the DNA TGTGCCAGCAGCTTGGTAACAGGGGGTTATGGGGCCAACGTCCTGACTTTC. Amino acids: CASSLVTGGYGANVLTF.

The chain couples TRBV7-3 to TRBJ1-5, with 7 bases matching TRBD1. The J segment lost 0 bases and the V segment lost 9 bases, leaving 8 bases of the junction unmatched. CDR1 is SGHTA and CDR2 is FQGTGA in the germline V gene. The CDR3 is made up of 15 amino acids. This chain's CDR3 is CARTKGADSNQPQHF. DNA of the CDR3: TGTGCCAGGACGAAGGGGGCCGATAGCAATCAGCCCCAGCATTTT.

Concerning this clone: This same CDR3 is encoded by further DNA sequences in the sample. The CDR3 reads CASSPSSYEQYF. The CDR3 DNA sequence: TGTGCCAGCAGCCCGAGCTCCTACGAGCAGTACTTC. The rearrangement uses TRBV7-2 and TRBJ2-7; D not resolved. Germline V lookup: CDR1 SGHTA, CDR2 FQGNSA. The CDR3 totals 12 residues. V dropped 5 bases and J dropped 0 bases, with 5 bases sitting between them. Full variable domain (outside the CDR3, taken from reference TRBV7-2 and TRBJ2-7): GAGVSQSPSNKVTEKGKDVELRCDPISGHTALYWYRQSLGQGLEFLIYFQGNSAPDKSGLPSDRFSAERTGGSVSTLTIQRTQQEDSAVYLCASSPSSYEQYFGPGTRLTVT.

The chain joins TRBV2 to TRBJ2-3, with 8 positions matching TRBD2. Losses at the gene ends were 10 bases for V and 2 bases for J; bases not matched to a gene: 11. Germline V CDR1 and CDR2: SNHLY, FYNNEI. The CDR3 has 15 residues. The CDR3 sequence: CATAPLAGNTDTQYF. CDR3 DNA sequence: TGTGCCACAGCCCCTCTAGCGGGTAACACAGATACGCAGTATTTT.

The chain combines TRBV5-4 with TRBJ2-5; 9 positions match TRBD1. This CDR3 comprises 16 residues. Germline CDR1 reads SGHNT; CDR2 reads YYREEE (reference sequence). The junction had 9 bases not matched to a gene; V was cut back by 2 bases and J by 4 bases. The CDR3 nucleotides read TGTGCCAGCAGCTTACCCCGGACAGGGGCTATAGAGACCCAGTACTTC. Amino acid sequence: CASSLPRTGAIETQYF.

The gene calls are TRBV28 and TRBJ2-6; possible D gene TRBD1, 5 bases. The V end lost 6 bases, the J end lost 0 bases, and 15 bases lay between the germline ends. This CDR3 comprises 17 residues. CDR1 is MDHEN, CDR2 SYDVKM, per germline. The CDR3 protein is CASRTTQGPSGANVLTF. Here the CDR3 DNA reads TGTGCCAGCAGAACCACCCAGGGTCCCTCTGGGGCCAACGTCCTGACTTTC.

This chain links TRBV6-5 with TRBJ2-5, with D unclear. TRBJ2-7 explains the end of the DNA better; the J call may be wrong. The germline gives CDR1 MNHEY, CDR2 SVGAGI. The CDR3 is 14 residues long. The CDR3 DNA sequence: TGTGCCAGCAGCAGCTCGCGATACAGCTACGAGCAGTACTTC. Residues: CASSSSRYSYEQYF.

The chain employs TRBV7-2 and TRBJ2-1; 9 bases match TRBD2. Germline assignment: CDR1 SGHTA and CDR2 FQGNSA. The CDR3 spans 15 residues. V shed 4 bases and J 3 bases; nucleotides not matched to a gene: 4. The CDR3 loop reads CASSSRAGGYNEQFF. The CDR3 region has the DNA TGTGCCAGCAGCTCCCGAGCGGGAGGCTACAATGAGCAGTTCTTC.

This clone came up a few times. The genes are TRBV7-2 and TRBJ1-6; 9 bases are shared with TRBD1. CDR1 and CDR2 from the germline V gene are SGHTA and FQGNSA. CDR3 length: 15 amino acids. V was pared by 3 bases and J by 8 bases, with 5 bases of the junction left unmatched. The CDR3 is CASSLRGQGDSPLHF. CDR3 nucleotide sequence: TGTGCCAGCAGCTTGAGGGGACAGGGAGATTCACCCCTCCACTTT.

The sample holds a few counts of this clone. V is TRBV6-1 and J is TRBJ1-4; no definite D call. Germline V gene lookup returns CDR1 MNHNS and CDR2 SASEGT. The CDR3 runs 13 residues. V was pared by 4 bases and J by 13 bases, with 16 bases between. CDR3 sequence: CASSGTTRESLFF. In nucleotides, the CDR3 is TGTGCCAGCAGTGGCACGACGAGGGAATCACTGTTTTTT.

Only one count was recorded for this clone. The chain carries TRBV5-1 and TRBJ1-4, with a possible D match to TRBD1 (5 bases). The germline gives CDR1 SGHRS, CDR2 YFSETQ. The CDR3 totals 15 residues. V lost 1 base and J 6 bases, leaving 13 bases between the germline ends. In nucleotides, the CDR3 is TGCGCCAGCAGCTTGTCCGGGGGTAGGGATGAAAAACTGTTTTTT. It is translated as CASSLSGGRDEKLFF.

The CDR3 sequence is CASSAPGQGIETQYF. CDR3 in DNA: TGTGCCAGCAGTGCACCGGGACAGGGGATTGAGACCCAGTACTTC. The chain recombines TRBV27 with TRBJ2-5, with 10 bases aligning to TRBD1. With 5 bases clipped from V and 5 bases from J, the junction kept 8 bases outside the gene matches. CDR1 and CDR2 (germline): MNHEY, SMNVEV (reference sequence). The CDR3 totals 15 residues.

The chain joins TRBV27 to TRBJ2-7; TRBD2 matches at 9 bases. Looked up from germline, CDR1 is MNHEY and CDR2 is SMNVEV (reference sequence). The V gene end was trimmed by 2 bases and the J gene end by 0 bases; junction bases not matched to a gene: 8. CDR3 length: 17 residues. The DNA for the CDR3 is TGTGCCAGCAGTTTAAGGGCTAGCGGGACGTCCTCCTACGAGCAGTACTTC. It translates to CASSLRASGTSSYEQYF.

This clone was seen more than once but under ten times. This chain uses TRBV5-5 with TRBJ1-1; 8 bases line up with TRBD1. CDR3 length: 14 residues. In germline, CDR1 is SGHKS, CDR2 YYEKEE (reference sequence). Trimming cost V 4 bases and J 2 bases; bases outside gene matches: 4. The CDR3 region is CASSQDRGNTEAFF. In DNA, the CDR3 is TGTGCCAGCAGCCAAGACAGGGGTAACACTGAAGCTTTCTTT.

There are a few counts of this clone. The chain couples TRBV29-1 to TRBJ2-7; possible D gene TRBD2, 5 bases. The CDR3 runs to 12 residues. Looked up from germline, CDR1 is SQVTM and CDR2 is ANQGSEA. V shed 6 bases and J shed 0 bases, with 9 bases lying between them. CDR3 protein: CSVSGYSYEQYF. The CDR3 coding sequence is TGCAGCGTCAGCGGTTACTCCTACGAGCAGTACTTC.

The J gene is TRBJ2-1, the V gene TRBV19; TRBD2 matches at 9 bases. The germline CDR1 and CDR2 sequences are LNHDA and SQIVND (reference sequence). The CDR3 runs 18 residues. V lost 6 bases, J lost 10 bases, and 22 bases stayed unmatched. CDR3 bases: TGTGCCAGTAGGAAAGGAGGTAGCGGGAGAGGGGGCAATAAGGAGCAGTTCTTC. Encoded protein: CASRKGGSGRGGNKEQFF.

This clone came up a few times. The rearrangement links TRBV4-2 to TRBJ1-1; D uncertain. Germline CDR1 reads LGHNA; CDR2 reads YNFKEQ. Trimming removed 7 bases from V and 6 bases from J, with 15 bases in between. This CDR3 comprises 13 residues. The CDR3 protein is CASTPPGRAEAFF. The CDR3 nucleotides read TGTGCCAGCACCCCACCTGGGCGGGCTGAAGCTTTCTTT.

This clone is a singleton in its sample. The chain is built from TRBV2 and TRBJ1-5; D possibly corresponds to TRBD1 (6 bases). Germline-derived CDR1 and CDR2 are SNHLY and FYNNEI. The CDR3 is made up of 13 amino acids. V was trimmed by 4 bases and J by 5 bases, leaving 9 bases between them. CDR3 residues: CASSAQGDQPQHF. In DNA, the CDR3 is TGTGCCAGCAGTGCACAGGGAGATCAGCCCCAGCATTTT.

This clone appeared a single time. This chain connects TRBV19 to TRBJ2-1; tentative D call: TRBD2 (7 bases). Trimming stripped 3 bases from V and 6 bases from J, with 15 bases between. The germline V gene has CDR1 LNHDA and CDR2 SQIVND (reference sequence). The CDR3 is made up of 15 amino acids. The DNA of the CDR3 is TGTGCCAGTAGTATGGGGAGGGGGTTGCGCAATGAGCAGTTCTTC. It codes for CASSMGRGLRNEQFF.

This rearrangement joins TRBV27 to TRBJ2-7; 7 bases line up with TRBD1. The CDR3 is made up of 17 amino acids. Germline V lookup: CDR1 MNHEY, CDR2 SMNVEV (reference sequence). J was trimmed by 4 bases and V by 3 bases; bases with no gene match: 15. The CDR3 is CASSFSWTGGPVYEQYF. CDR3 nucleotides: TGTGCCAGCAGTTTCTCCTGGACAGGCGGGCCCGTGTACGAGCAGTACTTC.

The rearrangement links TRBV19 to TRBJ2-5; 8 bases map to TRBD2. J gave up 4 bases and V 4 bases, and 8 bases lay outside the gene matches. The length of the CDR3 is 15 residues. Germline V gene sequence: CDR1 LNHDA, CDR2 SQIVND (reference sequence). CDR3 sequence: CASSTTGGRRETQYF. The CDR3 DNA is TGTGCCAGTAGTACAACGGGGGGGCGGCGAGAGACCCAGTACTTC. Complete variable domain (other parts from reference TRBV19 and TRBJ2-5): DGGITQSPKYLFRKEGQNVTLSCEQNLNHDAMYWYRQDPGQGLRLIYYSQIVNDFQKGDIAEGYSVSREKKESFPLTVTSAQKNPTAFYLCASSTTGGRRETQYFGPGTRLLVL.